Listed here is a single TCR beta chain. cDNA came from about 0.51 to 1 ug RNA primed by random hexamers. The authors amplified TCR beta CDR3 across 54 Vbeta and 13 Jbeta using immunoSEQ multiplex PCR. TCRdb reprocessed the immunoSEQ multiplex PCR reads via MiXCR and lists one record per CDR3 protein. This repertoire shows about 150,000 distinct CDR3 sequences, about 94% found once; its top ten account for about 0.21%. Looked up from germline, CDR1 is SGHRS and CDR2 is YFSETQ. The CDR3 extends over 17 amino acids. Trimming pared 1 base from V and 1 base from J, leaving 17 bases between. The data stem from a study of CD8 T cells in Susac syndrome.

This chain joins TRBV5-1 and TRBJ1-1; D is perhaps TRBD1 (5 bases). The receptor was derived from a human donor with multiple sclerosis. Source material: CD8+ T cells from PBMCs. The CDR3 loop is CASSLRGQGGWNTEAFF. CDR3 nucleotides: TGCGCCAGCAGCTTGAGAGGGCAGGGCGGCTGGAACACTGAAGCTTTCTTT.